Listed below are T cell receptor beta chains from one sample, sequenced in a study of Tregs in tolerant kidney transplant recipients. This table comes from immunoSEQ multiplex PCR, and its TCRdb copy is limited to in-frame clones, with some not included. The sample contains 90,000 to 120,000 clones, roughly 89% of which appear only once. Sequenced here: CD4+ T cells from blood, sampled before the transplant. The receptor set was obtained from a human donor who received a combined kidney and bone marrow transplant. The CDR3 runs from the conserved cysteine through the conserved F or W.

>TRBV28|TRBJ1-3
CASLPHMRDTIYF
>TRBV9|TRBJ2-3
CASSGLTTWDTQYF
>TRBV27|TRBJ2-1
CASTAGTYNEQFF
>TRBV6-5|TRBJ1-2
CASSEARVGNGYTF
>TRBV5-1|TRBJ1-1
CASSLTGHSGTEAFF
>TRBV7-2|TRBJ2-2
CASSSASGYNTGELFF
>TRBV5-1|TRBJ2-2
CASRLLVNTGELFF
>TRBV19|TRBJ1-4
CASSASATNEKLFF
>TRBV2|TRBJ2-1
CASRDRENEQFF
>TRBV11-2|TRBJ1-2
CASSFKGGGVDGYTF
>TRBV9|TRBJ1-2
CASSVAHGSGYTF
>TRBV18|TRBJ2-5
CASSPGTGDETQYF
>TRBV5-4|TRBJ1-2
CASSSDTYGYTF
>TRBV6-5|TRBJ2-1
CASRPSVSSYNEQFF
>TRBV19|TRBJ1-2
CASSIAPGYGYTF
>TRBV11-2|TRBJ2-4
CASSLAGQGAKNIQYF
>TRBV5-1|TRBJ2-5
CASSVTEVETQYF
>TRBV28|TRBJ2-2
CASSYSYGTGGRLNTGELFF
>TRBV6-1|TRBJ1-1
CASSEQGNTEAFF
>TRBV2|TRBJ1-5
CASSSGTGRALGNQPQHF
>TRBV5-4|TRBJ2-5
CASSREETQYF
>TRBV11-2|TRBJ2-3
CASSSGHGTDTQYF
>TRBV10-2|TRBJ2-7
CASSESAVAYEQYF
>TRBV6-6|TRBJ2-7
CASSSLAGAPYEQYF